This T cell receptor (beta chain) was sequenced for a study of Tregs in tolerant kidney transplant recipients. Turning to the study itself: An approximately 3-day belatacept mixed lymphocyte reaction, sometimes plus 5-day graft donor restimulation, preceded CD4+CD25+CD127- sorting.

Study conclusions and caveats: Biological reproducibility was not directly addressed, but technical replication error appeared minimal.

The CDR3 spans 14 residues. Germline loops: CDR1 KGHSH, CDR2 LQKENI. Deletions cut 5 bases from V and 5 bases from J, with 16 bases between. Produced via immunoSEQ multiplex PCR; TCRdb's table is partial and in-frame only. Of tens of thousands of clones in the sample, around 95% were seen once. Details on this clone: Its specificity is not known.

Source material: Tregs from blood cultured with allogeneic cells. The receptor was derived from a human donor in good health. The V call is TRBV18, the J call TRBJ2-7; unclear D gene. CDR3 sequence reads: CASSSDLGPHEQYF. CDR3 bases: TGTGCCAGCTCATCGGACCTCGGGCCCCACGAGCAGTACTTC.